This T cell receptor beta chain was retrieved from a study of neoadjuvant anti-PD-1 for oral cavity cancer. The germline gives CDR1 SGHTA, CDR2 FQGTGA. Trimming pared 3 bases from V and 2 bases from J, leaving 14 bases between. This CDR3 region has 17 residues. The table came from immunoSEQ multiplex PCR; TCRdb's copy has only in-frame clones and leaves some out. The table has around 13,000 clones, more than 75% seen once. As for time point: after neoadjuvant nivolumab, at surgical resection. The chain combines TRBV7-3 with TRBJ2-6, with D perhaps being TRBD1 or TRBD2 (5 bases each). This specimen consisted of PBMCs, obtained after nivolumab (anti-PD-1) treatment. This receptor was taken from a person between 40 and 85 years old with oral cavity squamous cell carcinoma. For the CDR3, the DNA is TGTGCCAGCAGCTTGCAGGGAGCTATCACTGGGGCCAACGTCCTGACTTTC. Its protein product is CASSLQGAITGANVLTF.